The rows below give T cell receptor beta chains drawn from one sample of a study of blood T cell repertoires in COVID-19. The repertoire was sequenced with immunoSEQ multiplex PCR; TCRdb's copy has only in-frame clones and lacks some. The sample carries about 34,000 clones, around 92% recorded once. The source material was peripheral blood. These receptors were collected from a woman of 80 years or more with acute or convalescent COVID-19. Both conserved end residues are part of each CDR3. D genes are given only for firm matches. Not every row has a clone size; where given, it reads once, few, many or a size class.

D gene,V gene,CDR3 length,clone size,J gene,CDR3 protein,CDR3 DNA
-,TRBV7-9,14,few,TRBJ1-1,CASSYRQDHTEAFF,TGTGCCAGCAGCTACCGACAGGATCACACTGAAGCTTTCTTT
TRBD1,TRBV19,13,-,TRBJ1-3,CASISTGRRTIYF,TGTGCCAGTATCTCGACAGGGCGCCGCACCATATATTTT
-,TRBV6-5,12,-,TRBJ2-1,CASSRLEGEQFF,TGTGCCAGCAGCCGCCTGGAGGGTGAGCAGTTCTTC
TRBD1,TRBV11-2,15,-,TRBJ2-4,CASSSAGTGVVIQYF,TGTGCCAGCAGCTCCGCCGGGACAGGGGTAGTCATTCAGTACTTC
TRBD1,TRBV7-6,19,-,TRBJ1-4,CASSSPTGSGESTNEKLFF,TGTGCCAGCAGCTCACCGACAGGGTCGGGAGAGTCAACTAATGAAAAACTGTTTTTT
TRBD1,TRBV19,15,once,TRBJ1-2,CASSIADRENYGYTF,TGTGCCAGTAGTATTGCGGACAGGGAGAACTATGGCTACACCTTC
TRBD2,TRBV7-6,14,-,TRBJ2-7,CASSSRLAGYEQYF,TGTGCCAGCAGCTCGAGACTAGCGGGGTACGAGCAGTACTTC
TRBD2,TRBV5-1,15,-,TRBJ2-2,CASSGLAGDTGELFF,TGCGCCAGCAGTGGGCTAGCGGGGGACACCGGGGAGCTGTTTTTT
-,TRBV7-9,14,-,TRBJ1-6,CASSLVQGNSPLHF,TGTGCCAGCAGCTTAGTACAGGGTAATTCACCCCTCCACTTT
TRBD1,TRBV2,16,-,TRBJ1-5,CASSWDSSYSNQPQHF,TGTGCCAGCAGTTGGGACAGCTCTTATAGCAATCAGCCCCAGCATTTT
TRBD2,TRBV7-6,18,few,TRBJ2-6,CASSPQRGEISGANVLTF,TGTGCCAGCAGCCCTCAGCGGGGTGAGATCTCTGGGGCCAACGTCCTGACTTTC
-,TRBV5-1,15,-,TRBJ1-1,CASSLVAGRGTEAFF,TGCGCCAGCAGCTTGGTGGCAGGGCGAGGCACTGAAGCTTTCTTT
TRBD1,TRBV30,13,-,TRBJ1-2,CASWDRYNYGYTF,TGTGCCTCTTGGGACAGATACAACTATGGCTACACCTTC
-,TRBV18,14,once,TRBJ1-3,CASSPQGSGNTIYF,TGTGCCAGCTCACCACAGGGGTCAGGAAACACCATATATTTT
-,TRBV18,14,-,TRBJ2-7,CASSPPGSSYEQYF,TGTGCCAGCTCACCCCCGGGGAGCTCCTACGAGCAGTACTTC
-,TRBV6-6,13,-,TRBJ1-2,CASKENPNYGYTF,TGTGCCAGCAAGGAGAACCCTAACTATGGCTACACCTTC
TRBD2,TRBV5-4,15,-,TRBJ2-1,CASSLVAGANNEQFF,TGTGCCAGCAGCTTGGTAGCGGGGGCTAACAATGAGCAGTTCTTC
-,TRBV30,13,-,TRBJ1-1,CAWSSRQNSEAFF,TGTGCCTGGAGTAGCAGACAAAATTCTGAAGCTTTCTTT
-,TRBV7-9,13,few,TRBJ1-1,CASSDQGNTEAFF,TGTGCCAGCAGCGATCAGGGGAACACTGAAGCTTTCTTT
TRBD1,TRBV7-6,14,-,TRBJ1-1,CASSPGQGNTEAFF,TGTGCCAGCAGCCCCGGACAGGGGAACACTGAAGCTTTCTTT
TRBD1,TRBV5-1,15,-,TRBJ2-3,CASRDTGGDGDTQYF,TGCGCCAGCAGAGACACAGGGGGCGATGGAGATACGCAGTATTTT
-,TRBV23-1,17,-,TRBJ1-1,CASSQSRASVGGTEAFF,TGCGCCAGCAGTCAATCGAGGGCGTCAGTCGGGGGCACTGAAGCTTTCTTT
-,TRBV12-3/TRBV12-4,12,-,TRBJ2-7,CASSLGGHEQYF,TGTGCCAGCAGTTTGGGGGGACACGAGCAGTACTTC
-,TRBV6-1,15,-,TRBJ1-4,CASSEGAIHYEKLFF,TGTGCCAGCAGTGAAGGGGCCATTCATTATGAAAAACTGTTTTTT
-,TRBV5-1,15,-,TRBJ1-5,CASSLGGAGRQPQHF,TGCGCCAGCAGCTTGGGAGGGGCAGGGAGGCAGCCCCAGCATTTT
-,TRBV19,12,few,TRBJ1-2,CATTDRSYGYTF,TGTGCCACAACTGACAGGAGCTATGGCTACACCTTC
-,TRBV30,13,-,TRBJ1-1,CAWRGAGVSEAFF,TGTGCCTGGAGGGGGGCCGGAGTATCTGAAGCTTTCTTT
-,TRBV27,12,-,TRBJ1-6,CASSFQNSPLHF,TGTGCCAGCAGTTTTCAGAATTCACCCCTCCACTTT
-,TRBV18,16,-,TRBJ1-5,CASSPERVRAGKPQHF,TGTGCCAGCTCACCTGAAAGGGTCAGGGCCGGTAAGCCCCAGCATTTT
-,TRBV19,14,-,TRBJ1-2,CATRGRVRPDGYTF,TGTGCTACCAGAGGCAGGGTCCGCCCTGATGGCTACACCTTC
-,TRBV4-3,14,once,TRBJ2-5,CASSHTDSQETQYF,TGCGCCAGTAGCCACACCGACAGCCAAGAGACCCAGTACTTC
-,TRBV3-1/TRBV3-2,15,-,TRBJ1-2,CASSSTSGGTYGYTF,TGTGCCAGCAGCTCCACCTCCGGGGGAACCTATGGCTACACCTTC
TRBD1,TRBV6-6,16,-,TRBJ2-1,CASIPGQGHFNGEQFF,TGTGCCAGCATCCCGGGACAGGGACATTTTAACGGTGAGCAGTTCTTC
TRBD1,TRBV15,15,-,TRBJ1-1,CATSRGQGRSTEAFF,TGTGCCACCAGCAGGGGACAGGGGAGGTCAACTGAAGCTTTCTTT
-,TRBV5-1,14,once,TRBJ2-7,CASSRTGQIGEQYF,TGCGCCAGCAGTCGTACGGGACAAATAGGGGAGCAGTACTTC
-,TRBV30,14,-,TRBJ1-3,CAWSRDTLGNTIYF,TGTGCCTGGAGTCGCGACACCCTTGGAAACACCATATATTTT
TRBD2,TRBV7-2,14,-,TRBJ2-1,CASKTSGGYNEQFF,TGTGCCAGCAAAACTAGCGGGGGGTACAATGAGCAGTTCTTC
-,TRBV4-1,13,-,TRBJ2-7,CASSQEQGYEQYF,TGCGCCAGCAGCCAAGAACAGGGATACGAGCAGTACTTC
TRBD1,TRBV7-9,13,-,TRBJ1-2,CASSPPDRGGYTF,TGTGCCAGCAGCCCCCCGGACAGGGGGGGCTACACCTTC
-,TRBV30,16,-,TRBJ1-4,CAWSSWARSTNEKLFF,TGTGCCTGGAGTAGTTGGGCACGGTCAACTAATGAAAAACTGTTTTTT
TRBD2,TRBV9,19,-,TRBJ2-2,CASSAPRGGNPAYTGELFF,TGTGCCAGCAGCGCCCCCCGGGGGGGGAACCCTGCCTACACCGGGGAGCTGTTTTTT
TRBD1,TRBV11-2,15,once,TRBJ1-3,CASSPTGGTGNTIYF,TGTGCCAGCAGCCCGACAGGGGGAACTGGAAACACCATATATTTT
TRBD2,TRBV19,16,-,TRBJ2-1,CASSVYSGGGNNEQFF,TGTGCCAGTAGTGTCTATAGCGGGGGGGGAAACAATGAGCAGTTCTTC
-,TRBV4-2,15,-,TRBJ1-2,CASSQDTATNYGYTF,TGTGCCAGCAGCCAAGACACAGCCACTAACTATGGCTACACCTTC
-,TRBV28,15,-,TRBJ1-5,CASSLAGTPYQPQHF,TGTGCCAGCAGTTTAGCCGGGACACCTTATCAGCCCCAGCATTTT
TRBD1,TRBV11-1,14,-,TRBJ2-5,CASSPAGGQETQYF,TGTGCCAGCAGCCCTGCAGGGGGCCAAGAGACCCAGTACTTC
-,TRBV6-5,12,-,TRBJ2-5,CASSSRKETQYF,TGTGCCAGCAGTTCCAGGAAAGAGACCCAGTACTTC
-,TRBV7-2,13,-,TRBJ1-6,CASSIVRNSPLHF,TGTGCCAGCAGCATCGTGAGGAATTCACCCCTCCACTTT
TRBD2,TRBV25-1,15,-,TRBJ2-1,CASSTRLADYNEQFF,TGTGCCAGCAGTACCCGACTAGCGGATTACAATGAGCAGTTCTTC
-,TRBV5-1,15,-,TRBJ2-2,CASSFTGDWTGELFF,TGCGCCAGCAGCTTCACAGGGGACTGGACCGGGGAGCTGTTTTTT
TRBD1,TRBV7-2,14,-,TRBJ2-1,CASSSGTGKVEQFF,TGTGCCAGCAGCTCAGGGACAGGGAAAGTTGAGCAGTTCTTC